One and the same sample provided the 30 T cell receptor beta chains below, sequenced in a study of response to subunit inactivated influenza vaccine. TCRdb analysed the RT-PCR reads with MiXCR anew, one entry per CDR3 protein. The sample shows hundreds of thousands of distinct CDR3 sequences, 15% to 19% of them seen only once. The sequenced sample was PBMCs from blood, obtained about 12 days after vaccination. These receptors were obtained from a man aged 50 to 59 who received an inactivated influenza vaccine.

This clonotype turned up a few times. V and J are TRBV10-3 and TRBJ2-7; 10 nucleotides agree with TRBD1. V trimming: 5 bases; J trimming: 3 bases; junction bases outside the gene matches: 7. The germline CDR1 and CDR2 sequences are ENHRY and SYGVKD. The CDR3 sequence is 15 residues long. This chain's CDR3 is CAISHGTGADYEQYF. For the CDR3, the DNA is TGTGCCATCAGTCATGGGACAGGGGCGGACTACGAGCAGTACTTC.

This chain's CDR3 is CATSDPWTGGRETQYF. CDR3 in DNA: TGTGCCACCAGTGATCCATGGACAGGGGGTCGAGAGACCCAGTACTTC. The chain has TRBV24-1 and TRBJ2-5; 10 bases match TRBD1. This CDR3 spans 16 amino acids. CDR1 and CDR2 from the germline V gene are KGHDR and SFDVKD. Trimming cost V 3 bases and J 4 bases; bases outside gene matches: 7.

This clonotype was recorded a few times. The chain has TRBV28 and TRBJ2-7; D might be TRBD2 (6 bases). Germline V CDR1 and CDR2: MDHEN, SYDVKM. There are 15 residues in the CDR3. The V end lost 7 bases, the J end lost 0 bases, and 16 bases lay between the germline ends. The CDR3 DNA reads TGTGCCAGCACCCCGGTTAGCGGCAGCTCCTACGAGCAGTACTTC. It yields the protein CASTPVSGSSYEQYF.

This clonotype has only a few counts. The gene calls are TRBV4-3 and TRBJ2-5; no clear D gene. The CDR3 covers 15 residues. V was shortened by 0 bases and J by 4 bases, with 12 bases between the two germline ends. The germline CDR1 and CDR2 sequences are LGHNA and YSLEER. This chain's CDR3 is CASSQDRWDGETQYF. For the CDR3, the DNA is TGCGCCAGCAGCCAAGATCGTTGGGATGGAGAGACCCAGTACTTC.

The V and J genes are TRBV20-1 and TRBJ1-2, with D maybe TRBD1 (5 bases). CDR3 size: 12 residues. V was trimmed by 0 bases and J by 8 bases, leaving 10 bases between them. Germline CDR1 and CDR2: DFQATT and SNEGSKA (reference sequence). CDR3 sequence (DNA): TGCAGTGCTAGAGATGGGGGGAACGGCTACACCTTC. Encoded protein: CSARDGGNGYTF.

The rearrangement uses TRBV3-1 and TRBJ2-1; 11 bases are shared with TRBD1. The CDR3 spans 17 residues. Germline lookup yields CDR1 LGHDT and CDR2 YNNKEL (reference sequence). J lost 8 bases, V lost 11 bases, and 20 bases had no gene match. DNA of the CDR3: TGTGCCTCCAGCCAAGATCTCGCGGGACAGGGGGTTTATGAGCAGTTCTTC. This encodes CASSQDLAGQGVYEQFF.

This clonotype was detected ten times or more. This chain links TRBV4-1 with TRBJ2-7, with a possible D match to TRBD2 (6 bases). The CDR3 has 16 amino acids. CDR1 and CDR2 (germline): MGHRA, YSYEKL. The germline V and J ends were trimmed by 2 bases and 1 base, with 15 bases remaining between them. This CDR3 reads CASSQTLASSSYEQYF. The CDR3 DNA is TGCGCCAGCAGCCAAACTCTAGCGTCGTCTTCCTACGAGCAGTACTTC.

This clonotype was detected a few times. The chain is built from TRBV29-1 and TRBJ2-5, with 10 bases fitting TRBD1. CDR3 length: 15 residues. Germline CDR1 SQVTM, CDR2 ANQGSEA. V trimming: 2 bases; J trimming: 4 bases; junction bases outside the gene matches: 7. The CDR3 sequence: CSVERSGTGAETQYF. CDR3 nucleotides: TGCAGCGTTGAAAGGTCCGGGACAGGGGCAGAGACCCAGTACTTC.

This chain links TRBV10-3 with TRBJ2-1; perhaps TRBD2 as D (5 bases). The ends were cut back, 6 bases at V and 10 bases at J, with 10 bases in the middle. Looked up from germline, CDR1 is ENHRY and CDR2 is SYGVKD. CDR3 length: 11 amino acids. CDR3 protein: CAIRDGGEQFF. The CDR3 coding sequence is TGTGCCATCAGGGACGGAGGAGAGCAGTTCTTC.

This clonotype was seen at least ten times. The rearrangement uses TRBV12-3 or TRBV12-4 and TRBJ2-2; D is undetermined. The CDR3 length is 14 residues. The V and J ends lost 4 bases and 1 base respectively, with 7 bases between them. The CDR3 is CASSWAGNTGELFF. The CDR3, as DNA: TGTGCCAGCAGTTGGGCAGGGAACACCGGGGAGCTGTTTTTT.

This clonotype was seen more than once but under ten times. The rearrangement joins TRBV20-1 to TRBJ2-1; 8 nucleotides align to TRBD2. The junction had 5 bases not matched to a gene; V was cut back by 3 bases and J by 10 bases. Per germline, CDR1 DFQATT and CDR2 SNEGSKA (reference sequence). The CDR3 length is 12 residues. CDR3 sequence: CSASGGAKEQFF. In DNA, the CDR3 is TGCAGTGCTAGCGGGGGGGCTAAGGAGCAGTTCTTC.

This clonotype was counted only a few times. V gene TRBV7-8 combines with J gene TRBJ2-3; 8 nucleotides agree with TRBD2. The germline gives CDR1 SGHVS, CDR2 FQNEAQ. The CDR3 is made up of 16 amino acids. J was trimmed by 10 bases and V by 6 bases; bases with no gene match: 18. CDR3 sequence reads: CASSPLFTGGDKAQYF. The CDR3 nucleotides read TGTGCCAGCAGTCCCCTTTTTACGGGAGGGGATAAGGCGCAGTATTTT.

This chain joins TRBV6-1 and TRBJ2-5; possible D gene TRBD2, 6 bases. The CDR3 runs 13 residues. Trimming stripped 7 bases from V and 1 base from J, with 10 bases between. Germline CDR1 reads MNHNS; CDR2 reads SASEGT. The CDR3 protein is CASMRGSQETQYF. The DNA for the CDR3 is TGTGCCAGCATGCGGGGCAGCCAAGAGACCCAGTACTTC.

This clonotype was seen a few times. The V call is TRBV2, the J call TRBJ2-2, with D tentatively TRBD1 (6 bases). The germline gives CDR1 SNHLY, CDR2 FYNNEI. The CDR3 sequence is 15 residues long. V lost 4 bases and J lost 5, with 14 bases in between. For the CDR3, the DNA is TGTGCCAGCAGTGTTCCGGGACACCTAACCGGGGAGCTGTTTTTT. This translates into CASSVPGHLTGELFF.

This clonotype came up a few times. The J gene is TRBJ2-7, the V gene TRBV20-1; either TRBD1 or TRBD2 may supply D (5 bases each). CDR3 length: 11 residues. The germline V gene has CDR1 DFQATT and CDR2 SNEGSKA (reference sequence). The ends were cut back, 0 bases at V and 12 bases at J, with 12 bases in the middle. CDR3 residues: CSARDRRTLYF. The CDR3 nucleotides are TGCAGTGCTAGAGACCGGAGGACACTGTACTTC.

This clonotype was counted only a few times. The J gene is TRBJ2-1, the V gene TRBV27; 7 bases are shared with TRBD2. The V gene end was trimmed by 7 bases and the J gene end by 4 bases; junction bases not matched to a gene: 7. Looked up from germline, CDR1 is MNHEY and CDR2 is SMNVEV (reference sequence). The CDR3 contains 14 residues. The CDR3 DNA reads TGTGCCAGCAAAGCGGGACTTAGTTACAATGAGCAGTTCTTC. Translation gives CASKAGLSYNEQFF.

This clonotype was observed many times. This chain uses TRBV4-3 with TRBJ2-2; no reliable D call. The germline V gene encodes CDR1 LGHNA and CDR2 YSLEER. This CDR3 is 16 amino acids long. Trimming cost V 4 bases and J 0 bases, with 12 bases left between them. This CDR3 is CASSLIFPSNTGELFF. The CDR3 DNA follows: TGCGCCAGCAGCCTCATATTCCCTTCGAACACCGGGGAGCTGTTTTTT.

There are a few counts of this clonotype. The chain links TRBV7-8 to TRBJ2-1, with D possibly matching TRBD2 (7 bases). The germline V and J ends were trimmed by 1 base and 7 bases, with 17 bases remaining between them. Germline V CDR1 and CDR2: SGHVS, FQNEAQ. This CDR3 contains 16 residues. CDR3 in DNA: TGTGCCAGCAGCTTAGTATTGTGGGGGGGGCAAAATGAGCAGTTCTTC. This codes for CASSLVLWGGQNEQFF.

This clonotype has more than one count but fewer than ten. The chain couples TRBV20-1 to TRBJ2-7; D is unclear. CDR1 and CDR2 from the germline V gene are DFQATT and SNEGSKA (reference sequence). There are 14 residues in the CDR3. Between the trimmed V and J ends, which lost 4 bases and 0 bases, there was a span of 13 bases. The DNA of the CDR3 is TGCAGTGCTAAGGACCCTAGGAGCTCCTACGAGCAGTACTTC. It translates to CSAKDPRSSYEQYF.

A few counts support this clonotype. The chain combines TRBV10-3 with TRBJ1-1; D is unresolved. CDR3 length: 13 amino acids. V lost 2 bases, J lost 1 base, and 5 bases lay in between. CDR1 is ENHRY, CDR2 SYGVKD, per germline. CDR3 amino acids: CAISEVRNTEAFF. The CDR3 coding sequence is TGTGCCATCAGTGAGGTACGGAACACTGAAGCTTTCTTT.

This clonotype has only a few counts. Here the CDR3 DNA reads TGTGCCACCAGCCCCCGACTAGCGAACACAGATACGCAGTATTTT. Translated, it gives CATSPRLANTDTQYF. The chain recombines TRBV15 with TRBJ2-3, with 8 bases aligning to TRBD2. Trimming took 5 bases from V and 2 from J; bases not matched to a gene: 6. Germline-derived CDR1 and CDR2 are LNHNV and YYDKDF (reference sequence). The CDR3 contains 15 residues. Full variable domain (remainder filled in from reference TRBV15 and TRBJ2-3): DAMVIQNPRYQVTQFGKPVTLSCSQTLNHNVMYWYQQKSSQAPKLLFHYYDKDFNNEADTPDNFQSRRPNTSFCFLDIRSPGLGDTAMYLCATSPRLANTDTQYFGPGTRLTVL.

In DNA form, the CDR3 reads TGTGCCAGCAGTTACACCAGCGGGGGAAGGAACAATGAGCAGTTCTTC. Residues: CASSYTSGGRNNEQFF. This chain uses TRBV6-2 or TRBV6-3 with TRBJ2-1, with 8 nucleotides matching TRBD2. Unmatched junction bases numbered 8, after V lost 2 bases and J lost 5 bases. This CDR3 comprises 16 residues. Germline V gives CDR1 MNHEY, CDR2 SVGEGT.

This clonotype turned up a few times. The genes are TRBV9 and TRBJ2-5; weak D call: TRBD2 (5 bases). This CDR3 has 15 residues. V was trimmed by 0 bases and J by 1 base, leaving 10 bases between them. The germline V gene has CDR1 SGDLS and CDR2 YYNGEE. The DNA for the CDR3 is TGTGCCAGCAGCGTAGTCCCAGCGGTCCAAGAGACCCAGTACTTC. It encodes CASSVVPAVQETQYF.

Only a few counts were recorded for this clonotype. The rearrangement uses TRBV7-2 and TRBJ1-6; 7 nucleotides line up with TRBD1. CDR3 length equals 13 residues. CDR1 and CDR2 from the germline V gene are SGHTA and FQGNSA. The J segment lost 6 bases and the V segment lost 8 bases, leaving 4 bases of the junction unmatched. The CDR3 bases are TGTGCCAGCCGGGACAGCGGTAATTCACCCCTCCACTTT. It is translated as CASRDSGNSPLHF.

This clonotype has ten or more counts. The chain is built from TRBV28 and TRBJ2-2, with no clear D. Looked up from germline, CDR1 is MDHEN and CDR2 is SYDVKM. Trimming pared 7 bases from V and 0 bases from J, leaving 9 bases between. The CDR3 consists of 14 residues. This CDR3 is CASIPGPNTGELFF. The CDR3 nucleotides read TGTGCCAGCATACCGGGCCCGAACACCGGGGAGCTGTTTTTT.

The rearrangement joins TRBV7-9 to TRBJ1-1; D gene uncertain. CDR1 is SEHNR, CDR2 FQNEAQ, per germline (reference sequence). With 6 bases removed from V and 3 bases from J, the gap between germline ends came to 17 bases. The CDR3 spans 15 residues. CDR3 nucleotide sequence: TGTGCCAGCAGGTGGTACACCCAAAACGACACTGAAGCTTTCTTT. Translating it yields CASRWYTQNDTEAFF.

The chain has TRBV30 and TRBJ2-3; D might be TRBD1 or TRBD2, each matching 5 bases. Germline CDR1 GTSNPN, CDR2 SVGIG (reference sequence). The CDR3 is 16 amino acids. V was clipped by 0 bases and J by 1 base, with 14 bases between them. The CDR3 DNA sequence: TGTGCCTGGAGTGTACGGCGAGGGACGGGCACAGATACGCAGTATTTT. The encoded protein is CAWSVRRGTGTDTQYF.

This clonotype was detected only a few times. The chain carries TRBV6-1 and TRBJ2-5; weak D call: TRBD1 (6 bases). The germline CDR1 and CDR2 sequences are MNHNS and SASEGT. The CDR3 covers 16 residues. V was trimmed by 6 bases and J by 4 bases, leaving 21 bases between them. In DNA form, the CDR3 reads TGTGCCAGCAGCCCATACGTTACAGGGTTGGGAGAGACCCAGTACTTC. It codes for CASSPYVTGLGETQYF.

This clonotype came up a few times. V and J are TRBV27 and TRBJ1-5; perhaps TRBD1 as D (6 bases). This CDR3 has 18 amino acids. Trimming cost V 2 bases and J 10 bases, with 27 bases left between them. CDR1 is MNHEY and CDR2 is SMNVEV in the germline V gene (reference sequence). Written as DNA, the CDR3 is TGTGCCAGCAGTTTAAGATCACCTTCGACAGGCCCGGGGATACCCCAGCATTTT. It is translated as CASSLRSPSTGPGIPQHF.

This clonotype came up a few times. The chain links TRBV7-9 to TRBJ2-1; TRBD1 is a possible D gene (6 bases). Germline assignment: CDR1 SEHNR and CDR2 FQNEAQ (reference sequence). The CDR3 totals 16 residues. Trimming cost V 4 bases and J 8 bases, with 21 bases left between them. The CDR3 here is CASSSRFGQKGDEQFF. CDR3 sequence (DNA): TGTGCCAGCAGCTCGAGGTTTGGCCAAAAGGGGGATGAGCAGTTCTTC.